This TCR beta chain was captured in a study of T cell responses to AZD1222 COVID-19 vaccine. Sequenced by immunoSEQ multiplex PCR; TCRdb stores in-frame clones only, minus some. The top ten hold 16% of the sample, which has 95,000 to 100,000 clones, 87% seen once. This CDR3 region has 11 residues. Germline V lookup: CDR1 SQVTM, CDR2 ANQGSEA. The germline V and J ends were trimmed by 2 bases and 3 bases, with 5 bases remaining between them. The sequence was obtained from an adult in good health. Source: peripheral blood, taken on day 0 of AZD1222 vaccination. The chain recombines TRBV29-1 with TRBJ2-7, with unresolved D. CDR3 region: CSVELSYEQYF. The CDR3 nucleotides read TGCAGCGTTGAACTCAGCTACGAGCAGTACTTC.